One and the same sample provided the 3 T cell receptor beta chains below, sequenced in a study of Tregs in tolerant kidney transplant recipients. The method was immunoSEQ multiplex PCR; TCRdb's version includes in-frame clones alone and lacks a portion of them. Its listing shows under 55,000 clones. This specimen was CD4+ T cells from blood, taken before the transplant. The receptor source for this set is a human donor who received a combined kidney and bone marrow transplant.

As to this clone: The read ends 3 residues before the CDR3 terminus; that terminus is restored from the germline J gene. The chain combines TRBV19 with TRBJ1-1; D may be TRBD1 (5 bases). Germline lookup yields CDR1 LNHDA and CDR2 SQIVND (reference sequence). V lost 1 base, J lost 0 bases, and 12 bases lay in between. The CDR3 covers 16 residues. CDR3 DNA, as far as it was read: TGTGCCAGTAGTATAGGAATCGGCAGGGTGAACACTGAA. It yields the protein CASSIGIGRVNTE. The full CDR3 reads CASSIGIGRVNTEAFF.

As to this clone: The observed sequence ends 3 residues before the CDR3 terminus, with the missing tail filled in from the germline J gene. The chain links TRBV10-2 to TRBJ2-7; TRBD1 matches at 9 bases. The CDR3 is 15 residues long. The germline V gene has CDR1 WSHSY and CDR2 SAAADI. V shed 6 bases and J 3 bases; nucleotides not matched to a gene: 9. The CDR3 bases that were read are TGCGCCAGCAGGGACAGGGGAAGCGTACTCTACGAG. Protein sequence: CASRDRGSVLYE. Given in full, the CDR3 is CASRDRGSVLYEQYF.

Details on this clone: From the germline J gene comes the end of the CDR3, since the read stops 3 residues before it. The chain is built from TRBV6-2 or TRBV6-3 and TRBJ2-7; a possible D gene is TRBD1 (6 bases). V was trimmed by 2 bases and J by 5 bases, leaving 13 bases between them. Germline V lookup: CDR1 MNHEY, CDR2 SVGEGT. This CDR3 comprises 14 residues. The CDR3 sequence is CASSYGGQVHEQYF. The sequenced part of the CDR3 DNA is TGTGCCAGCAGTTACGGGGGACAAGTCCACGAG.